The rows below give T cell receptor beta chains drawn from one sample of a study of response to subunit inactivated influenza vaccine. TCRdb analysed the RT-PCR reads with MiXCR anew, one entry per CDR3 protein. This repertoire shows 630,000 or so distinct CDR3 sequences, more than 15% found once; its top ten account for around a tenth. Sequences were derived from PBMCs from blood, sampled less than 13 days after vaccination. The receptors here all came from a man aged 50 or older who received an inactivated influenza vaccine. Each CDR3 is given with its conserved first and last residue. A D gene is named only where the DNA matches it firmly. Size is omitted from some rows. Given values are once, few, many or a class for expanded clones.

D | J | V | size | DNA | CDR3
TRBD1 | TRBJ1-1 | TRBV10-3 | NA | TGTGCCATCAGTAACACGGGACAGGGGGTTGAAGCTTTCTTT | CAISNTGQGVEAFF
NA | TRBJ1-5 | TRBV10-3 | few | TGTGCCATCAGTGAAGGGGGTACCAATCAGCCCCAGCATTTT | CAISEGGTNQPQHF
TRBD2 | TRBJ2-3 | TRBV5-1 | few | TGCGCCAGCTCGGGACTAGCCGGATCCACAGATACGCAGTATTTT | CASSGLAGSTDTQYF
TRBD1 | TRBJ1-2 | TRBV12-3/TRBV12-4 | NA | TGTGTGGGGGGCAGGGGGAACTATGGCTACACCTTC | CVGGRGNYGYTF
NA | TRBJ2-6 | TRBV7-2 | few | TGTGCCAGCAGCTTAGCGGCAGGCCCGAGCTCTGGGGCCAACGTCCTGACTTTC | CASSLAAGPSSGANVLTF
NA | TRBJ2-2 | TRBV12-3/TRBV12-4 | NA | TGTGCCAGCAGCCACTCAAGGCCCGGGGAGCTGTTTTTT | CASSHSRPGELFF
NA | TRBJ1-6 | TRBV20-1 | NA | TGCAGTGCTAGAGATACGGCTTATAATTCACCCCTCCACTTT | CSARDTAYNSPLHF
TRBD2 | TRBJ2-5 | TRBV6-2/TRBV6-3 | few | TGTGCCAGCAGCTACCGGGACTACGGACAAGAGACCCAGTACTTC | CASSYRDYGQETQYF
TRBD1 | TRBJ2-5 | TRBV5-5 | NA | TGTGCCAGCAGCACGACGACAGGGGAACAAGAGACCCAGTACTTC | CASSTTTGEQETQYF
NA | TRBJ2-1 | TRBV11-2 | NA | TGTGCCAGCAGCTACCCTCCGGCCCCCGCGGGGAATGAGCAGTTCTTC | CASSYPPAPAGNEQFF
NA | TRBJ2-1 | TRBV15 | NA | TGTGCCACCAGCGCTCGGCCGCGGGGCCTCACTGAGCAGTTCTTC | CATSARPRGLTEQFF
TRBD1 | TRBJ2-5 | TRBV29-1 | few | TGCAGCGTTGTTCCTAATCGAGGGACAGGGGGCAGGGAGACCCAGTACTTC | CSVVPNRGTGGRETQYF
NA | TRBJ1-5 | TRBV24-1 | NA | TGTGCCACCAGTGACCAGGGAGGGAATCAGCCCCAGCATTTT | CATSDQGGNQPQHF
NA | TRBJ1-6 | TRBV29-1 | NA | TGCAGCGTTGAAGATGGGGGGGCACGGCGGGAAATAGGGCCCCTCCACTTT | CSVEDGGARREIGPLHF
NA | TRBJ2-5 | TRBV20-1 | NA | TGCAGTGCTAGACGCGCTTTGGGGGAGACCCAGTACTTC | CSARRALGETQYF
TRBD1 | TRBJ1-2 | TRBV12-3/TRBV12-4 | few | TGTGCCAGCAGTCCGCGGACAGGGGGCGGCTTCAATGGCTACACCTTC | CASSPRTGGGFNGYTF
NA | TRBJ1-4 | TRBV9 | few | TGTGCCAGCAGCGGTAGAGACCTCAGGGCAGAAAAACTGTTTTTT | CASSGRDLRAEKLFF
TRBD2 | TRBJ2-5 | TRBV20-1 | NA | TGCAGTGCTAGAGAGGAAGCGGGGGGGCGAGAGACCCAGTACTTC | CSAREEAGGRETQYF
NA | TRBJ1-1 | TRBV20-1 | NA | TGCAGTGCTAGTTTGTCCGGGGGTACTGAAGCTTTCTTT | CSASLSGGTEAFF
TRBD2 | TRBJ2-7 | TRBV6-2/TRBV6-3 | NA | TGTGCCACCCATGGACTAGCCTACGAGCAGTACTTC | CATHGLAYEQYF
NA | TRBJ2-3 | TRBV20-1 | few | TGCAGTGCTGGATATTTCACAGATACGCAGTATTTT | CSAGYFTDTQYF
NA | TRBJ2-3 | TRBV3-1 | NA | TGTGCCAGCAGCCAAGATCTTAGTGGGGCTAGCACAGATACGCAGTATTTT | CASSQDLSGASTDTQYF
NA | TRBJ1-2 | TRBV24-1 | few | TGTGCCACCAGTGGGGACACCACTAACTATGGCTACACCTTC | CATSGDTTNYGYTF
NA | TRBJ2-7 | TRBV7-9 | NA | TGTGCCAGCAGCTTTGGGGGGCCCGGCTACGAGCAGTACTTC | CASSFGGPGYEQYF
NA | TRBJ1-5 | TRBV5-1 | NA | TGCGCCAGCAGCTTTTCCGGGACTCAGCCCCAGCATTTT | CASSFSGTQPQHF
NA | TRBJ2-7 | TRBV7-9 | NA | TGTGCCATTGGGGGGCGGGAGTTATCCTACGAGCAGTACTTC | CAIGGRELSYEQYF
NA | TRBJ1-6 | TRBV12-3/TRBV12-4 | few | TGTGCCAGCAGTCTTTCCGGACGGGTTCTTAGGGCACCCCTCCACTTT | CASSLSGRVLRAPLHF
TRBD2 | TRBJ2-5 | TRBV5-4 | few | TGTGCCAGCAGCCCTCCGGGACTAGCGAAAGAGACCCAGTACTTC | CASSPPGLAKETQYF
NA | TRBJ1-2 | TRBV24-1 | few | TGTGCCACCAGTGCGGCGGGGGCGGGCTATGGCTACACCTTC | CATSAAGAGYGYTF
TRBD2 | TRBJ2-5 | TRBV5-1 | NA | TGCGCCAGCAGCTTGAGCGGGAGCAAAGAGACCCAGTACTTC | CASSLSGSKETQYF
NA | TRBJ2-7 | TRBV7-8 | NA | TGTGCCAGCAGCTTAGAGTATCCTCTACCTTACGAGCAGTACTTC | CASSLEYPLPYEQYF
NA | TRBJ2-3 | TRBV5-6 | few | TGTGCCAGCAGCTTAATTCGGAGAAGCACAGATACGCAGTATTTT | CASSLIRRSTDTQYF
NA | TRBJ2-5 | TRBV7-2 | NA | TGTGCCAGCAGCCCGTGGGGCAGTGATGGGGGCGAGACCCAGTACTTC | CASSPWGSDGGETQYF
NA | TRBJ1-1 | TRBV20-1 | many | TGCAGTGCCCGAAAAGGGGGAGGGGGCACTGAAGCTTTCTTT | CSARKGGGGTEAFF
NA | TRBJ2-7 | TRBV19 | many | TGTGCCAGTAGTATAGAGGCCGATGGACCCTACGAGCAGTACTTC | CASSIEADGPYEQYF
NA | TRBJ2-1 | TRBV5-6 | NA | TGTGCCAGCAGCTTGGATGGACCATCAATGAGGCAGTTCTTC | CASSLDGPSMRQFF
TRBD2 | TRBJ2-7 | TRBV19 | NA | TGTGCCAGTAGTATAGGAGCGGGACCCTACGAGCAGTACTTC | CASSIGAGPYEQYF
TRBD2 | TRBJ2-7 | TRBV28 | NA | TGTGCCAGCATTCCAGAGAGAGGACTAGCGGGCGTATACGAGCAGTACTTC | CASIPERGLAGVYEQYF
TRBD2 | TRBJ2-1 | TRBV20-1 | many | TGCAGTGCTAGAGGGAGCGGGGGGGCGTACAATGAGCAGTTCTTC | CSARGSGGAYNEQFF
NA | TRBJ1-2 | TRBV7-6 | NA | TGTGCCAGCAGCCCCGGCACTACTAACTATGGCTACACCTTC | CASSPGTTNYGYTF
NA | TRBJ2-3 | TRBV2 | few | TGTGCCAGCAGTGATTTTCCCAGGAGCGATACGCAGTATTTT | CASSDFPRSDTQYF
NA | TRBJ1-2 | TRBV29-1 | NA | TGCAGCGTTGAATCCGGGGGGCGAGAGACCTTC | CSVESGGRETF
NA | TRBJ2-4 | TRBV6-2/TRBV6-3 | few | TGTGCCAGCAGTGACGGACTACCCAAAAACATTCAGTACTTC | CASSDGLPKNIQYF
NA | TRBJ2-2 | TRBV25-1 | many | TGTGCCAGCAGTGGGGGCACCGGGGAGCTGTTTTTT | CASSGGTGELFF
NA | TRBJ1-5 | TRBV3-1 | few | TGTGCCAGCAGCCAAACGGGCCTCAATCAGCCCCAGCATTTT | CASSQTGLNQPQHF
NA | TRBJ2-3 | TRBV29-1 | few | TGCAGCGTTGCTCCCACTAGCACAGATACGCAGTATTTT | CSVAPTSTDTQYF
NA | TRBJ2-2 | TRBV11-1 | many | TGTGCCAGCAGCCCCCTCAGGGGCGCGAACACCGGGGAGCTGTTTTTT | CASSPLRGANTGELFF
TRBD1 | TRBJ1-4 | TRBV2 | few | TGTGCCAGCACCAAGACAGGGGGCGGTTATGAAAAACTGTTTTTT | CASTKTGGGYEKLFF
NA | TRBJ2-1 | TRBV7-2 | few | TGTGCCAGCAGGGAGGCGGGGACACATAACCACAATGAGCAGTTCTTC | CASREAGTHNHNEQFF
TRBD1 | TRBJ2-5 | TRBV7-7 | few | TGTGCTAGCAGCTCACGGACAGGAAGACAAGAGACCCAGTACTTC | CASSSRTGRQETQYF
NA | TRBJ2-3 | TRBV5-1 | NA | TGCGCCAGCAGCTTTCGGCAGGGTGGCACAGATACGCAGTATTTT | CASSFRQGGTDTQYF